One TCR beta chain is described in this entry. This specimen comes from a study of blood T cell repertoires in COVID-19. Looking at the study overall: The United States, Italy and Spain provided the acute and convalescent COVID-19 samples.

Per the germline V gene, CDR1 is SQVTM and CDR2 is ANQGSEA. The junction had 13 bases not matched to a gene; V was cut back by 5 bases and J by 2 bases. This CDR3 contains 16 residues. Original data processing: Using reference gene primer amplification, nucleated cell counts were estimated. Clones were read by immunoSEQ multiplex PCR, and TCRdb kept only the in-frame ones, dropping some. The V and J calls and the clone size are those of that table, but D and trimming were determined from the DNA. The table has roughly 300,000 clones, 83% seen once; the top ten hold roughly 10%. Sequencing was done on a sample of peripheral blood. This chain uses TRBV29-1 with TRBJ2-7; the match to TRBD1 covers 9 bases. This receptor was identified in a woman aged 45-65 years who had recovered from COVID-19. This CDR3 reads CSVFSGQGSGTYEQYF. CDR3 bases: TGCAGCGTTTTCTCGGGACAGGGATCGGGAACCTACGAGCAGTACTTC.